The present entry profiles one T cell receptor (beta chain) with its context. The antigen is undetermined. Time point defined: newly diagnosed GD, antithyroid drugs for less than 3 months. Isolated PBMC RNA provided the starting material for the TCR library. The CDR3 totals 11 residues. V lost 8 bases and J 2 bases, leaving 6 bases between the germline ends. Germline assignment: CDR1 SGHVS and CDR2 FNYEAQ. The sample comes from a study of regulatory T cells in long-lasting Graves disease. Study-level points and caveats: Patients with persistent disease showed a bias toward TRBV28, TRBJ1-2 and TRBJ2-5. Reduced TCR diversity was observed in persistent Graves' patients versus newly diagnosed patients.

Assembly of TCR beta libraries relied on iRepertoire HTBI primers together with Arm-PCR of CDR3 regions. MiXCR, applied by TCRdb to the multiplex PCR reads, yields one record per CDR3 protein. Here the sample spans hundreds of thousands of distinct CDR3 sequences, about 15% being singletons. Separately, the same data were catalogued under a study of T cells in Graves' hyperthyroidism and ophthalmopathy. This second study notes: Patients between 18 and 65 years old had hyperthyroidism, newly diagnosed and lasting under 2 months.

The specimen was peripheral blood mononuclear cells (PBMCs), collected at new diagnosis, from a patient treated with antithyroid drugs. This receptor was identified in a woman in her 30s with Graves disease. The chain recombines TRBV7-6 with TRBJ2-5, with D uncertain. CDR3 in DNA: TGTGCCAGCGGATTTCAAGAGACCCAGTACTTC. It yields the protein CASGFQETQYF. The full variable domain, its missing parts supplied by reference TRBV7-6 and TRBJ2-5, is GAGVSQSPRYKVTKRGQDVALRCDPISGHVSLYWYRQALGQGPEFLTYFNYEAQQDKSGLPNDRFSAERPEGSISTLTIQRTEQRDSAMYRCASGFQETQYFGPGTRLLVL.